The rows below give T cell receptor beta chains drawn from one sample of a study of blood T cell repertoires in COVID-19. The protocol was immunoSEQ multiplex PCR, while the TCRdb copy is restricted to in-frame clones and leaves out a portion. The table records approximately 180,000 clones, approximately 90% of them present only once. Sequenced sample: peripheral blood. These receptors were obtained from a man aged 45-60 years with acute or convalescent COVID-19. Each CDR3 is given with its conserved first and last residue. Each record gives: V gene, D gene, J gene, CDR3 length, clone size, CDR3 protein, CDR3 DNA. D genes are given only for firm matches. Rows may omit the clone size; those that give it use once, few, many or a size class.

TRBV2,.,TRBJ1-5,14,.,CASSEYSSNQPQHF,TGTGCCAGCAGTGAATACAGTAGCAATCAGCCCCAGCATTTT
TRBV28,TRBD2,TRBJ2-1,15,.,CASSFGGRAWNEQFF,TGTGCCAGCAGTTTCGGCGGGAGGGCCTGGAATGAGCAGTTCTTC
TRBV7-2,.,TRBJ2-5,14,once,CASSPPTDRQTQYF,TGTGCCAGCAGCCCCCCTACAGACAGGCAGACCCAGTACTTC
TRBV9,.,TRBJ1-5,14,.,CASSPQAINQPQHF,TGTGCCAGCAGCCCCCAGGCGATTAATCAGCCCCAGCATTTT
TRBV10-3,.,TRBJ2-2,12,once,CATLRDTGELFF,TGTGCCACCCTCAGGGACACCGGGGAGCTGTTTTTT
TRBV18,.,TRBJ1-5,15,.,CASSPRRVGGQPQHF,TGTGCCAGCTCACCCCGCAGGGTTGGGGGGCAGCCCCAGCATTTT
TRBV19,.,TRBJ2-4,15,once,CASSIAPLAKNIQYF,TGTGCCAGTAGTATAGCCCCCCTAGCCAAAAACATTCAGTACTTC
TRBV30,.,TRBJ2-2,14,.,CAWSNGQQTGELFF,TGTGCCTGGAGTAACGGACAGCAAACCGGGGAGCTGTTTTTT
TRBV18,TRBD2,TRBJ2-7,15,.,CASSPEVAGIYEQYF,TGTGCCAGCTCACCAGAGGTAGCGGGTATTTACGAGCAGTACTTC
TRBV18,TRBD1,TRBJ1-5,18,once,CASSPMQGAQGSNQPQHF,TGTGCCAGCTCACCCATGCAGGGGGCTCAGGGCAGCAATCAGCCCCAGCATTTT
TRBV5-4,TRBD2,TRBJ2-1,15,.,CASSLSTSGYNEQFF,TGTGCCAGCAGCTTGTCGACTAGCGGGTACAATGAGCAGTTCTTC
TRBV5-1,.,TRBJ2-1,13,.,CASSSDTYNEQFF,TGCGCCAGCAGTTCGGACACCTACAATGAGCAGTTCTTC
TRBV19,.,TRBJ2-7,12,.,CASSHNSYEQYF,TGTGCCAGTAGTCACAACTCCTACGAGCAGTACTTC
TRBV18,.,TRBJ1-5,15,.,CASSRAGVGDQPQHF,TGTGCCAGCTCGCGAGCCGGTGTCGGGGATCAGCCCCAGCATTTT
TRBV9,TRBD1,TRBJ1-2,14,.,CASSDRTGSYGYTF,TGTGCCAGCAGTGACCGGACAGGGTCGTATGGCTACACCTTC
TRBV6-5,.,TRBJ2-3,15,.,CASRAPRDKGVTQYF,TGTGCCAGCAGAGCCCCCCGGGACAAGGGCGTAACGCAGTATTTT
TRBV7-2,.,TRBJ2-2,13,.,CASSLDFAGELFF,TGTGCCAGCAGCTTAGATTTCGCCGGGGAGCTGTTTTTT
TRBV9,TRBD2,TRBJ2-1,17,.,CASSVGTSGYIYNEQFF,TGTGCCAGCAGCGTAGGAACTAGCGGGTACATCTACAATGAGCAGTTCTTC